The 18 T cell receptor beta chains in this list originate from one sample, sequenced in a study of blood T cell repertoires in COVID-19. Assay used: immunoSEQ multiplex PCR; TCRdb lists only in-frame clones, some missing. The table records under 200,000 clones, 75% to 85% of them present only once. The specimen was peripheral blood. The receptors come from a human donor in a cohort sampled during active COVID-19.

The V gene is TRBV9, the J gene TRBJ2-7; 9 nucleotides line up with TRBD1. Germline assignment: CDR1 SGDLS and CDR2 YYNGEE. Trimming at V came to 7 bases and at J to 0 bases, leaving 2 bases not matched to a gene. This CDR3 spans 13 amino acids. DNA for the CDR3: TGTGCCAGCGGACAGGGGAGCTCCTACGAGCAGTACTTC. As protein: CASGQGSSYEQYF.

The chain employs TRBV7-9 and TRBJ1-1; D remains unclear. Trimming shortened V by 5 bases and J by 6 bases, and 19 bases separated the two germline ends. The germline gives CDR1 SEHNR, CDR2 FQNEAQ (reference sequence). The CDR3 extends over 15 amino acids. The CDR3 reads CASSPDGGGYSEAFF. The DNA of the CDR3 is TGTGCCAGCAGCCCGGACGGTGGAGGATATTCTGAAGCTTTCTTT.

This clone was observed a single time. The CDR3 coding sequence is TGTGCCAGTAGTATAGACAGAACCGGGGAGCTGTTTTTT. Protein sequence: CASSIDRTGELFF. V and J are TRBV19 and TRBJ2-2; D call uncertain. The germline gives CDR1 LNHDA, CDR2 SQIVND (reference sequence). Trimming pared 0 bases from V and 5 bases from J, leaving 4 bases between. The CDR3 runs to 13 residues.

V and J are TRBV21-1 and TRBJ2-2; the D segment call TRBD2 is taken from the table without a DNA check. TRBV21-1 is annotated as a pseudogene. The CDR3 covers 17 residues. In DNA form, the CDR3 reads TGTGCCAGCAGCAAAGCGCTTTCGGGACTAGAGGCCGGGGAGCTGTTTTTT. As protein: CASSKALSGLEAGELFF.

The chain employs TRBV2 and TRBJ2-7; a weak D match, TRBD1 (6 bases). The CDR3 extends over 17 amino acids. Germline V gene lookup returns CDR1 SNHLY and CDR2 FYNNEI. Trimming pared 0 bases from V and 2 bases from J, leaving 17 bases between. DNA for the CDR3: TGTGCCAGCAGTGAAGCGAGGGTACAGGGTAGGGCCTACGAGCAGTACTTC. Its translation: CASSEARVQGRAYEQYF.

The chain joins TRBV4-3 to TRBJ1-4, with D perhaps TRBD1 (6 bases). Germline V CDR1 and CDR2: LGHNA, YSLEER. The CDR3 has 17 residues. V lost 0 bases and J 0 bases, leaving 11 bases between the germline ends. CDR3 sequence: CASSQDRYRATNEKLFF. DNA for the CDR3: TGCGCCAGCAGCCAAGATAGGTACAGGGCAACTAATGAAAAACTGTTTTTT.

The chain links TRBV5-8 to TRBJ2-7; the D gene is possibly TRBD1 (5 bases). Trimming removed 2 bases at V and 0 bases at J, with 9 bases between. From germline, CDR1 is SGHTS and CDR2 YDEGEE. This CDR3 has 14 amino acids. CDR3: CASSFGQGSYEQYF. In DNA form, the CDR3 reads TGTGCCAGCAGCTTCGGGCAGGGCTCCTACGAGCAGTACTTC.

V and J are TRBV7-9 and TRBJ2-2, with 9 bases identical to TRBD1. Per germline, CDR1 SEHNR and CDR2 FQNEAQ (reference sequence). The CDR3 sequence is 15 residues long. V shed 5 bases and J 5 bases; nucleotides not matched to a gene: 6. The CDR3 DNA reads TGTGCCAGCAGCACGACAGGGGGGGAGACCGGGGAGCTGTTTTTT. It specifies CASSTTGGETGELFF.

The rearrangement links TRBV12-3 or TRBV12-4 to TRBJ2-7, with D tentatively TRBD1 (6 bases). The length of the CDR3 is 13 residues. V was clipped by 7 bases and J by 3 bases, with 13 bases between them. Here the CDR3 reads CASTGQFYYEQYF. The CDR3 DNA is TGTGCCAGCACCGGACAGTTTTACTACGAGCAGTACTTC.

The genes are TRBV7-2 and TRBJ2-4; no reliable D call. V lost 5 bases, J lost 2 bases, and 13 bases lay in between. CDR1 SGHTA and CDR2 FQGNSA come from the germline V gene. The CDR3 runs 15 residues. CDR3 DNA sequence: TGTGCCAGCAGCCCCGCCGGTCGAACCAAAAACATTCAGTACTTC. This gives the protein CASSPAGRTKNIQYF.

The chain links TRBV18 to TRBJ1-2, with 7 bases lining up with TRBD1. Germline assignment: CDR1 KGHSH and CDR2 LQKENI. Germline trimming cut 3 bases from V and 1 base from J; bases unmatched to any gene: 5. The CDR3 length is 15 residues. The CDR3 sequence is CASSPSRDSNYGYTF. As DNA, the CDR3 is TGTGCCAGCTCACCTTCCCGGGACAGTAACTATGGCTACACCTTC.

The chain joins TRBV24-1 to TRBJ1-3, with 7 bases aligning to TRBD1. V lost 5 bases and J lost 5; bases outside the gene matches: 11. The CDR3 length is 16 residues. Germline V CDR1 and CDR2: KGHDR, SFDVKD. CDR3 sequence reads: CATSGPRGPRRNTIYF. For the CDR3, the DNA is TGTGCCACCAGTGGGCCTAGGGGGCCGCGGCGAAACACCATATATTTT.

CDR3 in amino acids: CASSPSYEQYF. Written as DNA, the CDR3 is TGTGCCAGCAGCCCTTCCTACGAGCAGTACTTC. V is TRBV27 and J is TRBJ2-7; D call uncertain. V was pared by 6 bases and J by 1 base, with 4 bases between. This CDR3 comprises 11 residues. CDR1 is MNHEY, CDR2 SMNVEV, per germline (reference sequence).

As regards this clone: One junction end disagrees with the germline gene, perhaps due to a read error. The chain links TRBV7-7 to TRBJ2-7; possible D gene TRBD2, 5 bases. The CDR3 extends over 13 amino acids. Germline CDR1 SSHAT, CDR2 FNYEAQ (reference sequence). The CDR3: CASSPGLSYEQYF. In nucleotides, the CDR3 is TGTGCTAGCAGCCCCGGACTGTCCTACGAGCAGTACTTC. Based on the CDR3 plus reference TRBV7-7 and TRBJ2-7, the full variable domain is GAGVSQSPRYKVTKRGQDVTLRCDPISSHATLYWYQQALGQGPEFLTYFNYEAQPDKSGLPSDRFSAERPEGSISTLTIQRTEQRDSAMYRCASSPGLSYEQYFGPGTRLTVT.

V and J are TRBV19 and TRBJ2-6; D ambiguous. V was pared by 3 bases and J by 5 bases, with 5 bases between. Germline V gene data show CDR1 as LNHDA and CDR2 as SQIVND (reference sequence). This CDR3 is 13 amino acids long. This chain's CDR3 is CASSIGRANVLTF. CDR3 DNA sequence: TGTGCCAGTAGTATCGGTCGGGCCAACGTCCTGACTTTC.

The rearrangement joins TRBV6-5 to TRBJ2-1; 9 nucleotides line up with TRBD2. This CDR3 comprises 15 residues. V was clipped by 0 bases and J by 4 bases; unmatched bases: 1. From germline, CDR1 is MNHEY and CDR2 SVGAGI. The CDR3 nucleotides are TGTGCCAGCAGTTACTCGACTAGCGGATACAATGAGCAGTTCTTC. It specifies CASSYSTSGYNEQFF.

CDR3 in DNA: TGTGCCACCAGCAGAGGTAGCGCAACCTACGAGCAGTACTTC. It encodes CATSRGSATYEQYF. V is TRBV15 and J is TRBJ2-7, with a possible D match to TRBD2 (5 bases). This CDR3 is built from 14 residues. Germline CDR1 LNHNV, CDR2 YYDKDF (reference sequence). Trimming removed 1 base from V and 2 bases from J, with 9 bases in between.

This chain connects TRBV3-1 (or the pseudogene TRBV3-2) to TRBJ2-7; 16 nucleotides match TRBD2. Germline-derived CDR1 and CDR2 are LGHDT and YNNKEL (reference sequence). The J segment lost 6 bases and the V segment lost 6 bases, leaving 11 bases of the junction unmatched. This CDR3 comprises 17 residues. DNA for the CDR3: TGTGCCAGCAGAGACCCGGGACTAGCGGGAGGGCTCTTCGAGCAGTACTTC. Translation gives CASRDPGLAGGLFEQYF.